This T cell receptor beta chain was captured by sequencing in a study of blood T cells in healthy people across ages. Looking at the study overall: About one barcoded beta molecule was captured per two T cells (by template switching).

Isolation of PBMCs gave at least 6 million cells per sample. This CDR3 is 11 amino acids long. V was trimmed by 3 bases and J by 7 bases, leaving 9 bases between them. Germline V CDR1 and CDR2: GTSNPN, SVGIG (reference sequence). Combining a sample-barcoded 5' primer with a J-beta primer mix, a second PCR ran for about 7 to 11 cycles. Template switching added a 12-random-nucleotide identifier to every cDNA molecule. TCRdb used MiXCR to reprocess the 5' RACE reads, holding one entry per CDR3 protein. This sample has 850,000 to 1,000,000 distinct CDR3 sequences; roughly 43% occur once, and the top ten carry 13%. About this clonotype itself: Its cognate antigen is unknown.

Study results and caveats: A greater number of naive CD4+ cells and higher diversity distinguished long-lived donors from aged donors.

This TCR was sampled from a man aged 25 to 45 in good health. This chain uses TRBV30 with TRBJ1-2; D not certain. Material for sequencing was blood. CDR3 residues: CAWSRELGYTF. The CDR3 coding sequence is TGTGCCTGGAGCCGTGAACTTGGCTACACCTTC.